This T cell receptor (beta chain) was identified in a study of cytomegalovirus exposure and HLA in healthy donors. Study-wide results and caveats: It was likely that a cluster of highly shared sequence variants was a sequencing artifact. In a later analysis, an Asian-associated ancestry cluster reportedly showed fewer N-insertions than the roughly 650-donor mean. It emerged from a later analysis that several of the most significant clusters appeared to be linked to common viral pathogens.

Donors consisted of healthy bone marrow donors. As regards this clone: Its matching antigen is unknown.

This CDR3 has 15 residues. Germline CDR1 LNHDA, CDR2 SQIVND (reference sequence). V lost 5 bases and J lost 5, with 16 bases in between. Primers included in the PCR were 60 Vbeta and 13 Jbeta primers. Generated by immunoSEQ multiplex PCR, the TCRdb table keeps only in-frame clones and is missing some. The sample has 69,000 or so clones, around 76% seen once; the top ten hold roughly 3%. This clonotype was obtained from a man between 18 and 35 years old in good health and CMV-seronegative. The genes are TRBV19 and TRBJ2-1, with D tentatively TRBD2 (7 bases). Sequencing was done on a sample of PBMCs. CDR3 coding DNA: TGTGCCAGTAGTGCAAGGGGGGGAGAAAACAATGAGCAGTTCTTC. Translating gives CASSARGGENNEQFF. The whole variable domain, filled in from reference TRBV19 and TRBJ2-1, reads DGGITQSPKYLFRKEGQNVTLSCEQNLNHDAMYWYRQDPGQGLRLIYYSQIVNDFQKGDIAEGYSVSREKKESFPLTVTSAQKNPTAFYLCASSARGGENNEQFFGPGTRLTVL.